This T cell receptor (beta chain) comes out of a study of T cell changes during pregnancy in multiple sclerosis (dated by TCRdb to the late 2010s). About the investigation overall: The study looked at changes in the T cell repertoire across pregnancy in women with multiple sclerosis.

Comments on this clone: Its antigen target is currently unknown. No clone much larger than this one lies a single base away; base qualities are absent.

For CDR1 and CDR2, the germline V gene (reference sequence) lists SEHNR and FQNEAQ. The CDR3 goes from the cysteine to the phenylalanine over 12 residues. The retained sequence is limited to the CDR3, 36 bases, with the frame set at the first base. A distance of 5 bases separates the germline ends of V and J, which lose 1 base and 6 bases respectively. Library preparation used the immunoSEQ multiplex PCR assay. This is the immuneACCESS table as TCRdb keeps it, with only in-frame sequences that have V and J called. A part of the clones is gone; compared with another copy, unresolved V genes explain less than half, and the rest is unexplained. The sample table records roughly 58,000 clones; 85% to 95% of these occur just once. In total, the top ten clones hold 3% to 3.5% of the sample.

The V and J genes are TRBV7-9 and TRBJ2-3; the D gene is unclear. Sample: CD8+ T cells from peripheral blood mononuclear cells, taken in the third trimester of pregnancy. This TCR derives from a female donor with multiple sclerosis, enrolled in a pregnancy study. The sequenced DNA is TGTGCCAGCAGCTTAGAATCGGATACGCAGTATTTT. Its protein is CASSLESDTQYF.